This TCR beta chain came from a study of CD8+ T cells in alopecia areata. Treatment described: oral pan-JAK inhibitor, 5-10 mg twice daily. Punch biopsies of lesional scalp, plus peripheral blood, were taken from alopecia areata patients. Sequencing relied on a cDNA template that was reverse transcribed from extracted RNA. The table came from immunoSEQ multiplex PCR; TCRdb's copy has only in-frame clones and leaves some out. This sample has 200,000 to 250,000 clones, with 35% to 40% found just once. The germline gives CDR1 SGHTA, CDR2 FQGTGA. With 6 bases removed from V and 5 bases from J, the gap between germline ends came to 17 bases. The CDR3 covers 14 residues.

This clonotype originated in a human donor with alopecia areata. The gene calls are TRBV7-3 and TRBJ2-7; a possible D gene is TRBD1 (6 bases). The starting material was CD4+ T cells sorted from blood, obtained around week 30, from a patient treated with tofacitinib. CDR3 protein: CASRQDRSRNEQYF. The CDR3 DNA is TGTGCCAGCAGGCAAGACAGGAGTCGTAACGAGCAGTACTTC.